Shown below are 23 T cell receptor beta chains from a single sample sequenced in a study. Each CDR3 protein gets one entry after TCRdb re-called the 5' RACE reads with MiXCR. The sample includes roughly 40,000 distinct CDR3 sequences, around 18% of them seen just once. Material for sequencing was naive CD4+ T cells sorted from a lymph node. Indicated subset: naive CD4+ T cells, CD4+CD45RA+CD25-. The receptors shown here come from a female donor with breast cancer.

Comments on this clonotype: One end of the junction varies from germline; a read error may be responsible. V is TRBV5-5 and J is TRBJ2-7, with 7 bases aligning to TRBD2. The germline V gene encodes CDR1 SGHKS and CDR2 YYEKEE (reference sequence). The CDR3 runs 15 residues. The CDR3 sequence: CASSLNPAGSYEQCF. The CDR3 DNA reads as TGTGCCAGCAGCTTAAATCCAGCGGGGTCCTACGAGCAGTGCTTC.

The V gene is TRBV7-8, the J gene TRBJ2-7; unclear D gene. The CDR3 runs 13 residues. The V and J ends lost 6 bases and 3 bases respectively, with 12 bases between them. Germline V gene sequence: CDR1 SGHVS, CDR2 FQNEAQ. The CDR3, as DNA: TGTGCCAGCAGTCCAGACCCACACTACGAGCAGTACTTC. Its translation is CASSPDPHYEQYF.

This clonotype was detected ten times or more. The chain recombines TRBV7-6 with TRBJ2-7; the D gene is possibly TRBD2 (6 bases). V was cut by 5 bases and J by 2 bases, with 16 bases left in between. Per the germline V gene, CDR1 is SGHVS and CDR2 is FNYEAQ. The CDR3 spans 15 residues. In nucleotides, the CDR3 is TGTGCCAGCAGCGCGGGACGGTCGAACGCCTACGAGCAGTACTTC. This translates into CASSAGRSNAYEQYF.

V usage is TRBV6-1 and J usage is TRBJ1-3; D gene ambiguous. Per germline, CDR1 MNHNS and CDR2 SASEGT. Trimming took 6 bases from V and 0 from J, leaving 9 bases between them. The CDR3 has 14 amino acids. The CDR3 spells CASRIEASGNTIYF. The CDR3 DNA reads as TGTGCCAGCAGGATTGAGGCCTCTGGAAACACCATATATTTT.

The chain joins TRBV12-3 or TRBV12-4 to TRBJ2-2; D may be TRBD2 (5 bases). The CDR3 contains 13 residues. Trimming stripped 8 bases from V and 4 bases from J, with 11 bases between. CDR3 residues: CASGGLGTGELFF. The DNA of the CDR3 is TGTGCCAGCGGAGGCCTTGGCACCGGGGAGCTGTTTTTT.

On this clonotype itself: A read error may be the cause here, since a much bigger clone is one base away. The chain employs TRBV6-6 and TRBJ2-7; unclear D gene. The J call is uncertain, as TRBJ2-1 better fits the DNA end. This CDR3 region has 12 residues. CDR1 MNHNY and CDR2 SVGAGI come from the germline V gene (reference sequence). Here the CDR3 reads CASSYAGGEQFF. The DNA for the CDR3 is TGTGCCAGCAGTTACGCCGGTGGCGAGCAGTTCTTC.

This clonotype was counted many times. V is TRBV20-1 and J is TRBJ2-3; 8 positions match TRBD2. The CDR3 has 14 amino acids. V lost 6 bases, J lost 3 bases, and 8 bases stayed unmatched. Germline V gene data show CDR1 as DFQATT and CDR2 as SNEGSKA (reference sequence). The CDR3 loop is CSAPPSGSTDTQYF. Here the CDR3 DNA reads TGCAGTGCCCCACCCAGCGGGAGTACAGATACGCAGTATTTT.

The chain employs TRBV30 and TRBJ1-4, with TRBD1 identical over 7 bases. Germline V gene sequence: CDR1 GTSNPN, CDR2 SVGIG (reference sequence). The CDR3 has 12 amino acids. With 5 bases clipped from V and 8 bases from J, the junction kept 5 bases outside the gene matches. CDR3: CAWETTGEKLFF. The DNA for the CDR3 is TGTGCCTGGGAGACGACAGGGGAAAAACTGTTTTTT.

The table lists this clonotype with many counts. The rearrangement uses TRBV7-8 and TRBJ1-2; tentatively, D is TRBD1 (6 bases). The CDR3 sequence is 14 residues long. Germline CDR1 reads SGHVS; CDR2 reads FQNEAQ. Trimming removed 0 bases at V and 4 bases at J, with 9 bases between. DNA of the CDR3: TGTGCCAGCAGCTTAGCAGGGGGAACCTATGGCTACACCTTC. Amino acid sequence: CASSLAGGTYGYTF. The full variable domain, completed using reference TRBV7-8 and TRBJ1-2, is GAGVSQSPRYKVAKRGQDVALRCDPISGHVSLFWYQQALGQGPEFLTYFQNEAQLDKSGLPSDRFFAERPEGSVSTLKIQRTQQEDSAVYLCASSLAGGTYGYTFGSGTRLTVV.

At least ten counts were recorded for this clonotype. This sequence joins TRBV29-1 and TRBJ2-3; D gene unclear. The CDR3 has 12 amino acids. CDR1 and CDR2 from the germline V gene are SQVTM and ANQGSEA. With 4 bases removed from V and 5 bases from J, the gap between germline ends came to 10 bases. As DNA, the CDR3 is TGCAGCGTTGCCCTACCGGGAGATACGCAGTATTTT. Residues: CSVALPGDTQYF.

Points on this clonotype: The junction shows a germline mismatch at one end, possibly a read error. CDR3 bases: TGTGCCAGCAGCCGCCAGGGTGGAAGCAATCAGTCCCAGCATTTT. This translates into CASSRQGGSNQSQHF. The genes are TRBV4-2 and TRBJ1-5; a possible D gene is TRBD1 (5 bases). CDR1 is LGHNA, CDR2 YNFKEQ, per germline. This CDR3 spans 15 amino acids.

Comments on this clonotype: The junction does not match germline at one end; this may be a read error. The V call is TRBV4-3, the J call TRBJ1-6; TRBD1 is a possible D gene (5 bases). This CDR3 has 16 amino acids. Germline lookup yields CDR1 LGHNA and CDR2 YSLEER. For the CDR3, the DNA is TGCGCCAACAGCCAAGATTGGGGGAGGGATAATTCACCCCTCCACTTT. Translating gives CANSQDWGRDNSPLHF.

The sample holds many counts of this clonotype. This CDR3 reads CATSLQSWLNSPLHF. CDR3 DNA: TGTGCCACCAGCCTTCAGTCATGGTTGAATTCACCCCTCCACTTT. J is TRBJ1-6 and V is TRBV6-1; D not resolved. V dropped 10 bases and J dropped 7 bases, with 20 bases sitting between them. Per germline, CDR1 MNHNS and CDR2 SASEGT. The CDR3 totals 15 residues.

The chain recombines TRBV18 with TRBJ1-3; the D gene is possibly TRBD1 (5 bases). Trimming removed 3 bases at V and 0 bases at J, with 9 bases between. The germline V gene encodes CDR1 KGHSH and CDR2 LQKENI. The CDR3 is 15 amino acids. The CDR3: CASSPGESSGNTIYF. CDR3 in DNA: TGTGCCAGCTCACCGGGGGAAAGCTCTGGAAACACCATATATTTT. The variable domain in full, with the rest retrieved from reference TRBV18 and TRBJ1-3, is NAGVMQNPRHLVRRRGQEARLRCSPMKGHSHVYWYRQLPEEGLKFMVYLQKENIIDESGMPKERFSAEFPKEGPSILRIQQVVRGDSAAYFCASSPGESSGNTIYFGEGSWLTVV.

This chain links TRBV6-2 or TRBV6-3 with TRBJ2-3; 9 nucleotides agree with TRBD1. The V gene's germline CDR1 is MNHEY and CDR2 SVGEGT. This CDR3 is 18 amino acids long. V dropped 0 bases and J dropped 0; count of bases not matched to a gene: 7. The CDR3 DNA sequence: TGTGCCAGCAGTTACTCCGGGACAGGGATCTCTAGCACAGATACGCAGTATTTT. The encoded protein is CASSYSGTGISSTDTQYF.

As to this clonotype: A junction end diverges from the germline sequence, so it may reflect a read error. J is TRBJ2-4 and V is TRBV15, with D possibly being TRBD2 (6 bases). CDR1 and CDR2 from the germline V gene are LNHNV and YYDKDF (reference sequence). The CDR3 loop spans 17 amino acids. Written as DNA, the CDR3 is TGTGCCCCCAGCAGAGTTGGAGGGTATCTAGCCAAAAACATTCAGTACTTC. This sequence encodes CAPSRVGGYLAKNIQYF.

As for this clonotype: A much larger clone is a single base away; this may be a read error. The V call is TRBV20-1, the J call TRBJ1-6; possible D gene TRBD1, 5 bases. This CDR3 is built from 14 residues. Per germline, CDR1 DFQATT and CDR2 SNEGSKA (reference sequence). This CDR3 is CSAQGHSDNTPLHF. In DNA form, the CDR3 reads TGCAGTGCACAAGGACATTCCGATAATACACCCCTCCACTTT.

The chain links TRBV5-1 to TRBJ2-1; D is ambiguous. Germline loops: CDR1 SGHRS, CDR2 YFSETQ. This CDR3 spans 15 amino acids. V lost 3 bases to trimming and J lost 6 bases, with 16 bases between them. The CDR3 DNA reads as TGCGCCAGCAGCTCCGGGTCCCCATCCCTCAATGAGCAGTTCTTC. This translates into CASSSGSPSLNEQFF.

This clonotype was seen many times. DNA of the CDR3: TGTGCCAGCAGCTCATATTATTCACCCCTCCACTTT. This encodes CASSSYYSPLHF. This rearrangement joins TRBV7-6 to TRBJ1-6, with D unresolved. The germline V and J ends were trimmed by 4 bases and 8 bases, with 6 bases remaining between them. CDR1 and CDR2 (germline): SGHVS, FNYEAQ. The CDR3 has 12 residues.

The chain uses TRBV5-1 and TRBJ2-3; 7 bases line up with TRBD1. Per germline, CDR1 SGHRS and CDR2 YFSETQ. J gave up 3 bases and V 2 bases, and 6 bases lay outside the gene matches. The CDR3 is 15 amino acids. CDR3 DNA sequence: TGCGCCAGCAGCTTAAACGACAGGGATACAGATACGCAGTATTTT. Translation: CASSLNDRDTDTQYF.

The chain combines TRBV27 with TRBJ1-4; 8 bases are shared with TRBD1. This CDR3 region has 13 residues. Germline trimming cut 8 bases from V and 8 bases from J; bases unmatched to any gene: 7. Germline-derived CDR1 and CDR2 are MNHEY and SMNVEV (reference sequence). CDR3 bases: TGTGCCAGCGGGAGGACAGGGCGGGAAAAACTGTTTTTT. It codes for CASGRTGREKLFF.

The gene calls are TRBV20-1 and TRBJ2-3, with 9 positions matching TRBD2. Germline V gene data show CDR1 as DFQATT and CDR2 as SNEGSKA (reference sequence). The CDR3 has 15 residues. V lost 6 bases and J lost 4; bases outside the gene matches: 11. The CDR3 sequence is CSARFAGGRSDTQYF. For the CDR3, the DNA is TGCAGTGCGAGATTCGCGGGAGGGCGCTCAGATACGCAGTATTTT.

V is TRBV12-3 or TRBV12-4 and J is TRBJ2-7; TRBD2 agrees at 16 bases. The V and J ends lost 6 bases and 4 bases, in that order; junction bases with no gene match: 6. This CDR3 contains 16 residues. The DNA of the CDR3 is TGTGCCAGCAGCCTGGGACTAGCGGGAGGGAGTTACGAGCAGTACTTC. Translation gives CASSLGLAGGSYEQYF.